These T cell receptor beta chains were read from a single sample in a study of cytomegalovirus exposure and HLA in healthy donors. Clones were sequenced by immunoSEQ multiplex PCR, and TCRdb holds only the in-frame ones, with some missing. The sample holds around 150,000 clones. The sample consisted of PBMCs. The receptors were gathered from a woman aged 55-70 years in good health and CMV-seronegative. CDR3s include the opening cysteine and the closing phenylalanine or tryptophan. The D gene is left open where the match is weak.

V gene,D gene,J gene,CDR3 protein,CDR3 DNA
TRBV11-2,TRBD2,TRBJ2-3,CASSRTSGEYTQYF,TGTGCCAGCAGCCGGACTAGCGGGGAATATACGCAGTATTTT
TRBV5-6,-,TRBJ2-3,CASSLITRAGTDTQYF,TGTGCCAGCAGCTTGATTACCCGAGCTGGCACAGATACGCAGTATTTT
TRBV5-4,-,TRBJ1-5,CASSFGGRQPQHF,TGTGCCAGCAGCTTCGGTGGGAGACAGCCCCAGCATTTT
TRBV19,TRBD1,TRBJ1-6,CASRSGGWDSPLHF,TGTGCCAGTAGATCAGGGGGCTGGGATTCACCCCTCCACTTT
TRBV5-1,-,TRBJ1-2,CASSLTGSANYGYTF,TGCGCCAGCAGCTTGACGGGATCAGCTAACTATGGCTACACCTTC
TRBV2,-,TRBJ1-1,CASSVDSEAFF,TGTGCCAGCAGTGTTGACAGTGAAGCTTTCTTT
TRBV6-1,-,TRBJ2-2,CASKALNTGELFF,TGTGCCAGCAAAGCCCTGAACACCGGGGAGCTGTTTTTT
TRBV5-1,-,TRBJ1-1,CASSLGGTVNTEAFF,TGCGCCAGCAGCTTGGGGGGCACGGTGAACACTGAAGCTTTCTTT
TRBV5-1,-,TRBJ2-2,CASSTNRELTGELFF,TGCGCCAGCAGCACCAACAGGGAGTTAACCGGGGAGCTGTTTTTT
TRBV7-2,TRBD2,TRBJ2-3,CASSFLAGGTDTQYF,TGTGCCAGCAGCTTCTTAGCGGGGGGCACAGATACGCAGTATTTT
TRBV15,TRBD2,TRBJ2-7,CATSSELGLALYEQYF,TGTGCCACCAGCAGTGAACTGGGACTAGCGCTCTACGAGCAGTACTTC
TRBV7-2,-,TRBJ2-7,CASSLRGSEQYF,TGTGCCAGCAGCCTAAGAGGCAGCGAGCAGTACTTC
TRBV2,-,TRBJ1-2,CASSINPPNYGYTF,TGTGCCAGCAGTATCAATCCCCCTAACTATGGCTACACCTTC
TRBV2,TRBD1,TRBJ2-2,CASSEDRGRGGELFF,TGTGCCAGCAGTGAGGACAGGGGTCGTGGCGGGGAGCTGTTTTTT
TRBV20-1,-,TRBJ2-5,CSALKQETQYF,TGCAGTGCCCTAAAGCAAGAGACCCAGTACTTC
TRBV27,-,TRBJ2-5,CASRLLGGRETQYF,TGTGCCAGCAGGTTACTGGGGGGGCGAGAGACCCAGTACTTC
TRBV5-1,TRBD2,TRBJ2-2,CASSDNGGAGELFF,TGCGCCAGCAGCGACAACGGGGGGGCCGGGGAGCTGTTTTTT
TRBV29-1,TRBD2,TRBJ2-1,CSATSGRGGSYNEQFF,TGCAGCGCAACTAGCGGGAGAGGGGGCTCCTACAATGAGCAGTTCTTC
TRBV5-1,TRBD2,TRBJ2-2,CASSSEGGGPFGELFF,TGCGCCAGCAGCTCGGAGGGCGGGGGGCCGTTCGGGGAGCTGTTTTTT
TRBV11-2,TRBD2,TRBJ2-7,CASSLRASGVAYEQYF,TGTGCCAGCAGCTTAAGAGCTAGCGGGGTGGCCTACGAGCAGTACTTC
TRBV27,-,TRBJ1-5,CASSLSSSNQPQHF,TGTGCCAGCAGTTTATCGTCGAGCAATCAGCCCCAGCATTTT
TRBV9,-,TRBJ1-6,CASSVGGTPNSPLHF,TGTGCCAGCAGCGTAGGAGGCACTCCCAATTCACCCCTCCACTTT
TRBV19,TRBD1,TRBJ2-1,CASVRGRGYNEQFF,TGTGCCAGTGTAAGGGGGCGCGGTTACAATGAGCAGTTCTTC
TRBV19,TRBD2,TRBJ2-1,CASAKGTSGSYEQFF,TGTGCCAGCGCCAAAGGGACTAGCGGGAGTTATGAGCAGTTCTTC
TRBV10-2,-,TRBJ1-3,CASSQTDISGNTIYF,TGCGCCAGCAGTCAGACAGACATCTCTGGAAACACCATATATTTT
TRBV14,TRBD1,TRBJ2-6,CASSATGTGANVLTF,TGTGCCAGCAGCGCGACAGGGACCGGGGCCAACGTCCTGACTTTC
TRBV7-7,-,TRBJ2-2,CASSLGSLGPGELFF,TGTGCCAGCAGCTTAGGGTCTCTAGGTCCCGGGGAGCTGTTTTTT
TRBV7-9,TRBD2,TRBJ2-1,CASSLYGTSSYNEQFF,TGTGCCAGCAGCTTATATGGGACTAGCTCCTACAATGAGCAGTTCTTC
TRBV7-9,TRBD1,TRBJ2-2,CASRKTGVEGSTGELFF,TGTGCCAGCAGAAAAACAGGGGTTGAGGGAAGCACCGGGGAGCTGTTTTTT
TRBV7-2,-,TRBJ1-1,CASIATGNTEAFF,TGTGCCAGCATAGCGACAGGGAACACTGAAGCTTTCTTT
TRBV7-8,-,TRBJ2-5,CASSLGHKQETQYF,TGTGCCAGCAGCTTAGGACACAAACAAGAGACCCAGTACTTC
TRBV5-4,-,TRBJ1-6,CASSLDSHPDSPLHF,TGTGCCAGCAGCTTGGACAGCCACCCGGATTCACCCCTCCACTTT
TRBV10-1,-,TRBJ1-1,CASSETLRTEAFF,TGCGCCAGCAGTGAGACCTTGCGCACTGAAGCTTTCTTT
TRBV27,-,TRBJ2-2,CASSFELTGELFF,TGTGCCAGCAGTTTCGAGTTGACCGGGGAGCTGTTTTTT
TRBV10-2,-,TRBJ1-1,CASLAKGEAFF,TGCGCCAGCCTAGCGAAGGGTGAAGCTTTCTTT
TRBV5-4,-,TRBJ2-7,CASSFKGAYEQYF,TGTGCCAGCAGCTTTAAGGGGGCCTACGAGCAGTACTTC
TRBV27,-,TRBJ2-7,CASSLPHSGRPYEQYF,TGTGCCAGCAGTTTACCCCACAGCGGTCGACCCTACGAGCAGTACTTC
TRBV7-2,TRBD2,TRBJ2-7,CASSTSGSTYEQYF,TGTGCCAGCAGCACTAGCGGGAGTACCTACGAGCAGTACTTC